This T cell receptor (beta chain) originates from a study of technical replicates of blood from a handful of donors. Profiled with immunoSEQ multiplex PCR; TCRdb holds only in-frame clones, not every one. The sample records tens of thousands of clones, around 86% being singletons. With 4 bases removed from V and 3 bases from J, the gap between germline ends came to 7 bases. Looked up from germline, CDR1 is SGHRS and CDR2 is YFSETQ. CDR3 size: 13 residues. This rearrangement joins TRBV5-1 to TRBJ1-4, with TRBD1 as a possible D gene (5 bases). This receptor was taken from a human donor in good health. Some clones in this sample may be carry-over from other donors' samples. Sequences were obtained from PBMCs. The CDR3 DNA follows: TGCGCCAGCAGCGCGGGGGCTAATGAAAAACTGTTTTTT. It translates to CASSAGANEKLFF. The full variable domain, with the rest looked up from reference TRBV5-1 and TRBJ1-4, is KAGVTQTPRYLIKTRGQQVTLSCSPISGHRSVSWYQQTPGQGLQFLFEYFSETQRNKGNFPGRFSGRQFSNSRSEMNVSTLELGDSALYLCASSAGANEKLFFGSGTQLSVL.